This TCR beta chain was documented in a study of T-cell memory formation after mild COVID-19. About the study: The two donors had largely donor-specific TCR clusters.

Only a few counts were recorded for this clonotype. Its antigen remains unknown. The V and J ends lost 4 bases and 4 bases respectively, with 19 bases between them. From germline, CDR1 is KGHDR and CDR2 SFDVKD. CDR3 size: 17 residues. Constant-segment primers were used for 5'RACE, and the resulting TCR alpha and TCR beta cDNA libraries carried sample barcodes and UMIs. TCRdb re-called the 5' RACE reads with MiXCR, one entry per CDR3 protein. The sample consists of 200,000 or so distinct CDR3 sequences, roughly 17% of them appearing once. Findings of the study overall: CD4+ contracting clones were mainly CM and EM; CD8+ ones, EMRA. Memory sampled before infection contained some responding clones, suggesting cross-reactive memory joined.

The J gene is TRBJ2-1, the V gene TRBV24-1; no reliable D call. The source is an adult woman who had mild COVID-19 (a few samples of this study predate the infection). Cell type and time point are not known. Sequencing was carried out using PBMCs or a T cell subset sorted from them (not recorded which). The CDR3 region has the DNA TGTGCCACCAGTGACGATCCCAGGCGTGGGTTTTACAATGAGCAGTTCTTC. Amino acid sequence: CATSDDPRRGFYNEQFF.